This TCR beta chain was sequenced for a study of blood T cell repertoires in COVID-19. Study context: The cDNA or gDNA used as material had been derived from T cells, B-cell-depleted T cells, or PBMCs.

Germline CDR1 LNHDA, CDR2 SQIVND (reference sequence). The CDR3 sequence is 14 residues long. Trimming took 7 bases from V and 5 from J, leaving 15 bases between them. In the original analysis: Amplifying reference gene primers gave estimates of nucleated cell counts. Sequencing was performed with immunoSEQ multiplex PCR; in TCRdb, only in-frame clones are kept and a portion is missing. V and J calls and clone size are as listed in that table; D and trimming were resolved from the DNA. Here the sample spans some 300,000 clones, roughly 91% being singletons. Sequenced sample: peripheral blood. The V call is TRBV19, the J call TRBJ1-5; maybe TRBD1 (5 bases). The clonotype originates from a woman in her thirties with COVID-19, enrolled during active disease. The CDR3 sequence is CASTSRQGDQPQHF. In DNA form, the CDR3 reads TGTGCCAGTACCTCGAGGCAGGGTGATCAGCCCCAGCATTTT.